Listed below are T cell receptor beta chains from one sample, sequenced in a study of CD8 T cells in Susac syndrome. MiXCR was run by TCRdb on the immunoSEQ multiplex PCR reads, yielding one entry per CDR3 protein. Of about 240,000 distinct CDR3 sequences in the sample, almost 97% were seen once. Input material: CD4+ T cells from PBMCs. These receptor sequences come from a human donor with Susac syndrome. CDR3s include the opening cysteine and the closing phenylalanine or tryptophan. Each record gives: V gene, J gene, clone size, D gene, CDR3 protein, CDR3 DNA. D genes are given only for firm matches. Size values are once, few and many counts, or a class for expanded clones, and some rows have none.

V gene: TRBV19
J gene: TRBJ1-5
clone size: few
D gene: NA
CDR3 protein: CASSIMNQPQHF
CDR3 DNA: TGTGCCAGTAGTATAATGAATCAGCCCCAGCATTTT

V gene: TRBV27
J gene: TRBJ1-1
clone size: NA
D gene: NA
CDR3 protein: CASSPDRIMNTEAFF
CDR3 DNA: TGTGCCAGCAGCCCGGACCGAATTATGAACACTGAAGCTTTCTTT

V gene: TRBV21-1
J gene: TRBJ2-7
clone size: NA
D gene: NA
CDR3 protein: CAIPKRNEQYF
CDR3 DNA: TGTGCCATCCCAAAAAGGAACGAGCAGTACTTC

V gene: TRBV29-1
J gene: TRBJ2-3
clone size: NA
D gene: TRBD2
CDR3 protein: CRAGGSTDTQYF
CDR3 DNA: TGCAGAGCGGGGGGAAGCACAGATACGCAGTATTTT

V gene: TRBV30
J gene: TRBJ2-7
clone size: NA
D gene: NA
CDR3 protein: CAWAGPPYEQYF
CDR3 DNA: TGTGCCTGGGCCGGACCACCTTACGAGCAGTACTTC

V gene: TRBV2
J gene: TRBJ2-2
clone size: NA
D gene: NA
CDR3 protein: CASSERENTGELFF
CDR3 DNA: TGTGCCAGCAGTGAGAGGGAGAACACCGGGGAGCTGTTTTTT

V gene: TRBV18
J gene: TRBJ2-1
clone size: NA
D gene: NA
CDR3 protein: CASSPLEGVMGNEQFF
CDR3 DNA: TGTGCCAGCTCACCATTGGAGGGTGTGATGGGGAATGAGCAGTTCTTC

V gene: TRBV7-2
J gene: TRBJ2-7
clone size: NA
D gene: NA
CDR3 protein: CASSLDQRSSYEQYF
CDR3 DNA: TGTGCCAGCAGCTTAGACCAGCGGAGCTCCTACGAGCAGTACTTC

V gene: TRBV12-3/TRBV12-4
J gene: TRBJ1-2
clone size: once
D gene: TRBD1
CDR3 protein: CASRERDSLYGYTF
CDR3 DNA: TGTGCCAGCAGAGAACGGGACAGTCTATATGGCTACACCTTC

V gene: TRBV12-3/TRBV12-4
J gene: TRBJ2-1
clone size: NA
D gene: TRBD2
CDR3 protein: CASSLPGLDNEQFF
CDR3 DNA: TGTGCCAGCAGTCTCCCGGGACTAGACAATGAGCAGTTCTTC

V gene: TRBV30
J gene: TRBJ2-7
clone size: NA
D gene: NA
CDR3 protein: CAWSTWLVASDSYEQYF
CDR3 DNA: TGTGCCTGGAGTACATGGTTAGTAGCTAGCGACTCCTACGAGCAGTACTTC

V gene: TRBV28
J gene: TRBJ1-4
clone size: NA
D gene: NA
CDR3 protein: CASSLGSSGMRKLFF
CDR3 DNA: TGTGCCAGCAGTTTAGGGTCTTCTGGGATGCGAAAACTGTTTTTT

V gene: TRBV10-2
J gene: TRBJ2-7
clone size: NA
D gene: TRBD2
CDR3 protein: CASSELGLAGHYEQYF
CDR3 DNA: TGCGCCAGCAGTGAATTGGGACTAGCGGGCCACTACGAGCAGTACTTC

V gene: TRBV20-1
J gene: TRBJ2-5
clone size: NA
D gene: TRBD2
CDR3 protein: CSARDPAGTSLETQYF
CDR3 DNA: TGCAGTGCTAGAGACCCCGCCGGGACTAGCCTAGAGACCCAGTACTTC

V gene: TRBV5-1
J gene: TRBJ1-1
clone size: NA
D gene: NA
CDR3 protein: CASSRGQPVPTEAFF
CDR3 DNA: TGCGCCAGCAGCAGGGGACAACCCGTCCCCACTGAAGCTTTCTTT

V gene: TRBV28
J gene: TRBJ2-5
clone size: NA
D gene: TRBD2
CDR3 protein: CASSLWVAGAETQYF
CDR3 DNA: TGTGCCAGCAGTTTATGGGTAGCGGGAGCGGAGACCCAGTACTTC

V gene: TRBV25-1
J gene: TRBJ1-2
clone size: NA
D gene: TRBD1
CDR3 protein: CASRQSRSGQLTNYGYTF
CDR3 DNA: TGTGCCAGCAGGCAGAGCAGATCGGGACAGCTAACTAACTATGGCTACACCTTC

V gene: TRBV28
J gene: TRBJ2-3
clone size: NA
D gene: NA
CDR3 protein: CASSRDYTQYF
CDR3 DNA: TGTGCCAGCAGCCGGGACTATACGCAGTATTTT

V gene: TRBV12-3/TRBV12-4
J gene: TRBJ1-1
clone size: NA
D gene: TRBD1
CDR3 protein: CASMTGPEAFF
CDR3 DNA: TGTGCCAGCATGACAGGGCCTGAAGCTTTCTTT

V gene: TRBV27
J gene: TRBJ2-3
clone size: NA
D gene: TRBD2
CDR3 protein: CASSRKAGVKTDTQYF
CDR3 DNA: TGTGCCAGCAGTCGTAAAGCGGGAGTGAAAACAGATACGCAGTATTTT

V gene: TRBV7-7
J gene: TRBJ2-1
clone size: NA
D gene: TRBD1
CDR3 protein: CASSLVGTGYNEQFF
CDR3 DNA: TGTGCTAGCAGCTTAGTTGGGACAGGATACAATGAGCAGTTCTTC

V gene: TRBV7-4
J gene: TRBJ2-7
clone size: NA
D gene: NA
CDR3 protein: CASSEKPGVDSGEQYF
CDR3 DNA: TGTGCCAGCAGCGAAAAGCCGGGTGTGGATTCGGGTGAGCAGTACTTC

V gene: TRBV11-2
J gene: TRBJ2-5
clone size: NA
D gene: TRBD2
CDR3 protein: CASSPGTTVGTQYF
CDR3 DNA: TGTGCCAGCAGCCCCGGGACTACCGTCGGGACCCAGTACTTC

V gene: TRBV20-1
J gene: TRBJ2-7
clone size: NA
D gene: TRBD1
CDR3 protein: CSALDRATPFLTYEQYF
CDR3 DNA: TGCAGTGCTTTAGACAGGGCCACACCTTTCCTAACCTACGAGCAGTACTTC

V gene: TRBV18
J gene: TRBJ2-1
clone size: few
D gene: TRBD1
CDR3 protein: CASSLGQGSYNEQFF
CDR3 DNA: TGTGCCAGCTCACTGGGACAGGGGTCCTACAATGAGCAGTTCTTC

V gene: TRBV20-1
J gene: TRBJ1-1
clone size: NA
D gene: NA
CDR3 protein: CSARDWQLMNTEAFF
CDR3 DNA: TGCAGTGCTAGAGATTGGCAGCTAATGAACACTGAAGCTTTCTTT

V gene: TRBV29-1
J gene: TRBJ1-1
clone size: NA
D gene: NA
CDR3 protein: CSVVTDMNTEAFF
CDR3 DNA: TGCAGCGTTGTCACTGACATGAACACTGAAGCTTTCTTT

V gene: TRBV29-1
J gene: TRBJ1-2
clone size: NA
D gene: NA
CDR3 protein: CSVEDLDAFHYTF
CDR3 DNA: TGCAGCGTTGAAGATTTGGACGCGTTTCACTACACCTTC

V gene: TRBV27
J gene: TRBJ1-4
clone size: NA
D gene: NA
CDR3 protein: CASSWAQGRIEKLFF
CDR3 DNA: TGTGCCAGCAGTTGGGCTCAGGGACGAATTGAAAAACTGTTTTTT

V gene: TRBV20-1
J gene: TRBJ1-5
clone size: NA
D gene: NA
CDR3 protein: CSAVAGNQPQHF
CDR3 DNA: TGCAGTGCCGTAGCGGGGAATCAGCCCCAGCATTTT

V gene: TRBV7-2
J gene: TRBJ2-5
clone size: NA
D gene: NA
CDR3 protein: CASSLAGRPGTQYF
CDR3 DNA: TGTGCCAGCAGCTTAGCGGGAAGGCCAGGGACCCAGTACTTC

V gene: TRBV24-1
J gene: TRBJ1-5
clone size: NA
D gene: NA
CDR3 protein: CATLDWDLGPQHF
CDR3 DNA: TGTGCCACCTTGGACTGGGACCTGGGGCCCCAGCATTTT

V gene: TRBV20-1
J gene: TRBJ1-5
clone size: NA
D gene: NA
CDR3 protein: CSARAQTGQPQHF
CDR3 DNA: TGCAGTGCTAGAGCCCAGACGGGGCAGCCCCAGCATTTT

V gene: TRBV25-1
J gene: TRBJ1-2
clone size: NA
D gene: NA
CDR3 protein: CASSWGRGTDYGYTF
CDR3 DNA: TGTGCCAGCAGCTGGGGGAGGGGGACTGACTATGGCTACACCTTC

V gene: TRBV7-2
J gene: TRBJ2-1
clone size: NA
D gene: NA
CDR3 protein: CASSSILAGAYNEQFF
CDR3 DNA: TGTGCCAGCAGCTCCATACTAGCTGGGGCCTACAATGAGCAGTTCTTC

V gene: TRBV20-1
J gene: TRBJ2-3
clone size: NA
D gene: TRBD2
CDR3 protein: CSSKRLAASLDTQYF
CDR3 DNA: TGCAGTTCAAAAAGACTAGCGGCTTCTTTGGATACGCAGTATTTT

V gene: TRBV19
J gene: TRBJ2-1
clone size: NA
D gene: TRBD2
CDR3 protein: CAGPPCGRAPNEQFF
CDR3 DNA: TGTGCCGGACCCCCATGCGGGAGGGCCCCCAATGAGCAGTTCTTC

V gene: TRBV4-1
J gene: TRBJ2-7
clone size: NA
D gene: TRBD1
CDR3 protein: CASSQRQGNVPYEQYF
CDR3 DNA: TGCGCCAGCAGCCAAAGACAGGGAAACGTACCCTACGAGCAGTACTTC

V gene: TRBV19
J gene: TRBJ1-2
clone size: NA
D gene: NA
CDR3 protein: CASNGQRAGYGYTF
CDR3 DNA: TGTGCCAGCAACGGACAAAGGGCAGGCTATGGCTACACCTTC

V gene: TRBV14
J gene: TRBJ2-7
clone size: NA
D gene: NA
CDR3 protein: CASSVSSYEQYF
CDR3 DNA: TGTGCCAGCAGCGTCAGCTCCTACGAGCAGTACTTC

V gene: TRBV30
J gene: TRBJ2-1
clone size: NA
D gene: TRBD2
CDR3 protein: CAWEIAGDEQFF
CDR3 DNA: TGTGCCTGGGAAATAGCGGGAGATGAGCAGTTCTTC

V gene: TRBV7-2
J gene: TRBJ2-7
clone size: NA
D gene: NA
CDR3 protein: CASSPRGRGPYEQYF
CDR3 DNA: TGTGCCAGCAGCCCCCGTGGCAGGGGTCCCTACGAGCAGTACTTC

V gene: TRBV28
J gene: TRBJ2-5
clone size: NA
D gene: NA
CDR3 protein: CASSPRTVQETQYF
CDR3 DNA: TGTGCCAGCAGTCCCCGGACGGTCCAAGAGACCCAGTACTTC

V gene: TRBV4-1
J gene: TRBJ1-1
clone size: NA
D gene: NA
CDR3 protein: CASSRGPTGTAFF
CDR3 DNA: TGCGCCAGCAGCCGAGGTCCGACCGGGACGGCGTTCTTT

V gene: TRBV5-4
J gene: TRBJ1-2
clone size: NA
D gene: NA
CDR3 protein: CASSPRQGTYGYTF
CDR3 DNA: TGTGCCAGCAGCCCCCGGCAGGGAACCTATGGCTACACCTTC

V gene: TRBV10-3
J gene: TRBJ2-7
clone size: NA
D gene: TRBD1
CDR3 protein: CAISLGQGMGEQYF
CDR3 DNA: TGTGCCATCAGCTTGGGACAGGGGATGGGAGAGCAGTACTTC

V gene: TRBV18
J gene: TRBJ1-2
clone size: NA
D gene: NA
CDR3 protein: CASSPSWGRENSIGYGYTF
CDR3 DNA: TGTGCCAGCTCACCAAGTTGGGGGAGGGAGAACAGTATAGGCTATGGCTACACCTTC

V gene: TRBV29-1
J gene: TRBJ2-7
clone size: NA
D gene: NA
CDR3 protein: CSVQEVRSPREQYF
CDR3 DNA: TGCAGCGTTCAGGAGGTCCGGTCCCCTAGGGAGCAGTACTTC

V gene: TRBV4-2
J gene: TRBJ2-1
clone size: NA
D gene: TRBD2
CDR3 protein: CASSQSTSGEYNEQFF
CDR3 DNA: TGTGCCAGCAGCCAGTCGACTAGCGGGGAATACAATGAGCAGTTCTTC

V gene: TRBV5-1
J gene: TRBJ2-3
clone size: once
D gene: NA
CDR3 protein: CASSRYSRQSTDTQYF
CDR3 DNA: TGCGCCAGCAGCCGATACAGCCGACAAAGCACAGATACGCAGTATTTT

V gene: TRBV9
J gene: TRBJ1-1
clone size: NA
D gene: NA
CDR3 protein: CASSVGEYTEAFF
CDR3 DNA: TGTGCCAGCAGCGTCGGTGAATACACTGAAGCTTTCTTT